One and the same sample provided the 30 T cell receptor beta chains below, sequenced in a study of blood T cell repertoires in COVID-19. The repertoire was sequenced with immunoSEQ multiplex PCR; TCRdb's copy has only in-frame clones and lacks some. The sample contains about 48,000 clones, more than 75% of which appear only once. Source material: peripheral blood. The receptor set was obtained from a woman aged 55-70 years with acute or convalescent COVID-19.

J is TRBJ2-7 and V is TRBV13, with 10 bases aligning to TRBD2. The CDR3 is made up of 17 amino acids. Germline CDR1 PRHDT, CDR2 FYEKMQ (reference sequence). After removal of 5 bases from V and 2 bases from J, the junction contained 12 bases not matched to a gene. DNA for the CDR3: TGTGCCAGCAGCCCGGAAGGTAGCGGGGGGACCACCTACGAGCAGTACTTC. It specifies CASSPEGSGGTTYEQYF.

V usage is TRBV27 and J usage is TRBJ2-7; D might be TRBD2 (6 bases). Germline V gene sequence: CDR1 MNHEY, CDR2 SMNVEV (reference sequence). Deletions cut 2 bases from V and 3 bases from J, with 17 bases between. This CDR3 is built from 16 residues. Here the CDR3 DNA reads TGTGCCAGCAGTTTAGGGAGGACTTGGGGAAACTACGAGCAGTACTTC. Translating it yields CASSLGRTWGNYEQYF.

J is TRBJ1-4 and V is TRBV19; D not resolved. The CDR3 totals 14 residues. Trimming shortened V by 3 bases and J by 5 bases, and 10 bases separated the two germline ends. Germline lookup yields CDR1 LNHDA and CDR2 SQIVND (reference sequence). The CDR3 reads CASSIRGGNEKLFF. In nucleotides, the CDR3 is TGTGCCAGTAGTATCCGGGGAGGAAATGAAAAACTGTTTTTT.

The genes are TRBV14 and TRBJ2-1; 8 bases are shared with TRBD1. This CDR3 is 14 amino acids long. In germline, CDR1 is SGHDN, CDR2 FVKESK. J gave up 9 bases and V 3 bases, and 7 bases lay outside the gene matches. The CDR3 reads CASSHLQGGVEQFF. The CDR3 coding sequence is TGTGCCAGCAGCCACTTACAGGGGGGTGTTGAGCAGTTCTTC.

The J gene is TRBJ2-2, the V gene TRBV7-9; D is uncertain. This CDR3 contains 13 residues. CDR1 is SEHNR, CDR2 FQNEAQ, per germline (reference sequence). Trimming took off 5 bases at V and 4 bases at J, with 8 bases between the two ends. In nucleotides, the CDR3 is TGTGCCAGCAGCCCAGACACCACCGGGGAGCTGTTTTTT. Its protein product is CASSPDTTGELFF.

CDR3 sequence: CASSAGQGKGQPQHF. In DNA, the CDR3 is TGTGCCAGCAGTGCGGGACAGGGGAAGGGTCAGCCCCAGCATTTT. The chain is built from TRBV5-5 and TRBJ1-5, with 10 bases fitting TRBD1. The CDR3 consists of 15 residues. Per germline, CDR1 SGHKS and CDR2 YYEKEE (reference sequence). V dropped 5 bases and J dropped 6; count of bases not matched to a gene: 8.

J is TRBJ2-1 and V is TRBV19; TRBD2 matches at 9 bases. The V and J ends lost 4 bases and 0 bases, in that order; junction bases with no gene match: 1. Germline CDR1 is LNHDA and CDR2 is SQIVND (reference sequence). The CDR3 covers 15 residues. The CDR3 loop is CASSSSGGSYNEQFF. DNA of the CDR3: TGTGCCAGTAGTAGTAGCGGGGGCTCCTACAATGAGCAGTTCTTC.

The gene calls are TRBV3-1 (or the pseudogene TRBV3-2) and TRBJ2-7; D is unresolved. V lost 4 bases, J lost 3 bases, and 10 bases lay in between. Per germline, CDR1 LGHDT and CDR2 YNNKEL (reference sequence). The CDR3 has 13 residues. The CDR3 sequence: CASSPRGVYEQYF. The CDR3 DNA is TGTGCCAGCAGCCCCCGAGGAGTCTACGAGCAGTACTTC.

CDR3 sequence reads: CSASRSSGWETQYF. CDR3 nucleotide sequence: TGCAGTGCTAGTAGGTCTAGCGGTTGGGAGACCCAGTACTTC. The chain is built from TRBV20-1 and TRBJ2-5, with TRBD2 identical over 7 bases. The CDR3 extends over 14 amino acids. With 3 bases clipped from V and 5 bases from J, the junction kept 9 bases outside the gene matches. Germline CDR1 is DFQATT and CDR2 is SNEGSKA (reference sequence).

This clone has more than one count but fewer than ten. V and J are TRBV7-8 and TRBJ2-7, with D possibly being TRBD1 (5 bases). Germline CDR1 is SGHVS and CDR2 is FQNEAQ. CDR3 length: 13 amino acids. With 6 bases removed from V and 3 bases from J, the gap between germline ends came to 12 bases. The CDR3 sequence: CASSRRQFYEQYF. CDR3 DNA: TGTGCCAGCAGTCGTAGACAGTTCTACGAGCAGTACTTC.

The chain has TRBV7-3 and TRBJ2-1; D possibly corresponds to TRBD1 (6 bases). The CDR3 runs 14 residues. Trimming took off 2 bases at V and 3 bases at J, with 8 bases between the two ends. From germline, CDR1 is SGHTA and CDR2 FQGTGA. The CDR3 DNA reads as TGTGCCAGCAGCTTAGGGGGCAACTACAATGAGCAGTTCTTC. Translated: CASSLGGNYNEQFF.

This clone was counted a single time. This chain links TRBV6-2 or TRBV6-3 with TRBJ2-1; 8 bases agree with TRBD2. Germline loops: CDR1 MNHEY, CDR2 SVGEGT. This CDR3 has 15 residues. The V segment lost 5 bases and the J segment 7 bases; nucleotides outside the gene matches: 10. The CDR3 coding sequence is TGTGCCAGCAGTGGAACTAGCGGAAGTTGGAATGAGCAGTTCTTC. It encodes CASSGTSGSWNEQFF.

This chain links TRBV18 with TRBJ1-1, with 8 bases fitting TRBD1. The length of the CDR3 is 14 residues. Germline CDR1 KGHSH, CDR2 LQKENI. The ends lost 4 bases at V and 2 bases at J; junction bases unmatched: 3. The CDR3 nucleotides read TGTGCCAGCTCACGGGGACAGGATAACACTGAAGCTTTCTTT. Translation: CASSRGQDNTEAFF.

The V gene is TRBV2, the J gene TRBJ2-7; TRBD2 matches 13 bases. Germline V gene lookup returns CDR1 SNHLY and CDR2 FYNNEI. V gave up 6 bases and J gave up 2 bases; unmatched junction bases: 1. The CDR3 covers 14 residues. CDR3 DNA: TGTGCCAGCAGGGGGACTAGCGGGGCCTACGAGCAGTACTTC. Its translation is CASRGTSGAYEQYF.

The chain carries TRBV11-2 and TRBJ2-1; 8 bases agree with TRBD2. CDR1 and CDR2 from the germline V gene are SGHAT and FQNNGV. The length of the CDR3 is 17 residues. V was pared by 0 bases and J by 7 bases, with 11 bases of the junction left unmatched. CDR3 DNA: TGTGCCAGCAGCTTAGATAGTGTTCGGGGGGGTAGAAATGAGCAGTTCTTC. It yields the protein CASSLDSVRGGRNEQFF.

This chain connects TRBV11-3 to TRBJ2-3; possibly TRBD2 for D (6 bases). Trimming took 1 base from V and 4 from J, leaving 9 bases between them. Germline V gene sequence: CDR1 SGHNT, CDR2 YENEEA. CDR3 length: 14 amino acids. CDR3 region: CASSLGPGADTQYF. In DNA, the CDR3 is TGTGCCAGCAGCTTAGGGCCGGGGGCAGATACGCAGTATTTT. Full variable domain (missing parts from reference TRBV11-3 and TRBJ2-3): EAGVVQSPRYKIIEKKQPVAFWCNPISGHNTLYWYLQNLGQGPELLIRYENEEAVDDSQLPKDRFSAERLKGVDSTLKIQPAELGDSAVYLCASSLGPGADTQYFGPGTRLTVL.

This sequence joins TRBV5-8 and TRBJ2-2; 8 bases align to TRBD2. The CDR3 has 13 residues. J was trimmed by 6 bases and V by 3 bases; bases with no gene match: 1. CDR1 and CDR2 from the germline V gene are SGHTS and YDEGEE. CDR3 protein: CASSWGLAGELFF. DNA of the CDR3: TGTGCCAGCAGCTGGGGACTAGCCGGGGAGCTGTTTTTT.

The chain couples TRBV4-3 to TRBJ2-7; unclear D gene. Trimming cost V 1 base and J 5 bases, with 12 bases left between them. Germline CDR1 reads LGHNA; CDR2 reads YSLEER. There are 14 residues in the CDR3. CDR3 in amino acids: CASSQGFDADEQYF. CDR3 sequence (DNA): TGCGCCAGCAGCCAAGGGTTCGACGCGGACGAGCAGTACTTC.

The chain is built from TRBV9 and TRBJ1-2; D perhaps matches TRBD1 (6 bases). Germline V gives CDR1 SGDLS, CDR2 YYNGEE. The CDR3 is made up of 13 amino acids. The ends were cut back, 0 bases at V and 8 bases at J, with 11 bases in the middle. CDR3 bases: TGTGCCAGCAGCGTAGCGGGGGGCCAAGGCTACACCTTC. Protein sequence: CASSVAGGQGYTF.

This clone was recorded once. The V gene is TRBV25-1, the J gene TRBJ2-7, with 8 bases matching TRBD2. Germline V lookup: CDR1 MGHDK, CDR2 SYGVNS. The CDR3 extends over 16 amino acids. V lost 1 base and J lost 4; bases outside the gene matches: 9. CDR3 in amino acids: CASSESEVAGRYEQYF. CDR3 bases: TGTGCCAGCAGTGAATCGGAGGTAGCGGGGAGGTACGAGCAGTACTTC.

This clone was observed a handful of times. The chain is built from TRBV29-1 and TRBJ2-3; weak D call: TRBD2 (5 bases). V lost 0 bases, J lost 1 base, and 8 bases lay in between. The germline gives CDR1 SQVTM, CDR2 ANQGSEA. The CDR3 spans 14 residues. The CDR3 is CSVEETTGTDTQYF. The CDR3 DNA sequence: TGCAGCGTTGAAGAGACTACCGGCACAGATACGCAGTATTTT.

The chain recombines TRBV18 with TRBJ2-7; TRBD1 matches 7 bases. Germline assignment: CDR1 KGHSH and CDR2 LQKENI. This CDR3 comprises 12 residues. Trimming at V came to 2 bases and at J to 6 bases, leaving 1 base not matched to a gene. The DNA for the CDR3 is TGTGCCAGCTCACCATCAGGGGGCGAGCAGTACTTC. Protein sequence: CASSPSGGEQYF.

V is TRBV2 and J is TRBJ1-1; D uncertain. V was trimmed by 6 bases and J by 5 bases, leaving 13 bases between them. The length of the CDR3 is 13 residues. Germline V gene lookup returns CDR1 SNHLY and CDR2 FYNNEI. CDR3 nucleotides: TGTGCCAGCAGCCGCGAGAGGGATACTGAAGCTTTCTTT. It specifies CASSRERDTEAFF.

The chain links TRBV29-1 to TRBJ1-2, with D perhaps TRBD1 (6 bases). This CDR3 has 12 residues. Between the trimmed V and J ends, which lost 7 bases and 1 base, there was a span of 10 bases. Germline V gives CDR1 SQVTM, CDR2 ANQGSEA. The CDR3 loop reads CSARQDNYGYTF. The CDR3 bases are TGCAGCGCCAGACAGGATAACTATGGCTACACCTTC.

This clone has just a few counts. V usage is TRBV14 and J usage is TRBJ2-1, with D possibly TRBD2 on 6 matching bases. The CDR3 loop spans 13 amino acids. Germline-derived CDR1 and CDR2 are SGHDN and FVKESK. Trimming removed 0 bases from V and 9 bases from J, with 9 bases in between. This CDR3 reads CASSQDRRAEQFF. The DNA for the CDR3 is TGTGCCAGCAGCCAAGACCGGAGGGCTGAGCAGTTCTTC.

V gene TRBV7-8 combines with J gene TRBJ2-2; 9 bases align to TRBD2. Germline trimming cut 5 bases from V and 0 bases from J; bases unmatched to any gene: 4. The CDR3 is 16 residues long. CDR1 is SGHVS, CDR2 FQNEAQ, per germline. This CDR3 reads CASSPRTSANTGELFF. The CDR3 nucleotides are TGTGCCAGCAGCCCCCGGACTAGCGCGAACACCGGGGAGCTGTTTTTT.

V and J are TRBV2 and TRBJ1-5, with D maybe TRBD1 (6 bases). The CDR3 is made up of 17 amino acids. Germline V lookup: CDR1 SNHLY, CDR2 FYNNEI. The V end was cut by 6 bases, the J end by 1 base, with 19 bases between. CDR3 in DNA: TGTGCCAGCAGAACAGGGTTGTGGACTGCAAGCAATCAGCCCCAGCATTTT. This sequence encodes CASRTGLWTASNQPQHF.

The chain couples TRBV2 to TRBJ1-2, with 7 bases that match TRBD1. The CDR3 is 14 amino acids. The germline V gene encodes CDR1 SNHLY and CDR2 FYNNEI. V trimming: 4 bases; J trimming: 7 bases; junction bases outside the gene matches: 9. The CDR3 DNA is TGTGCCAGCAGTGCCCGACAGGGTGGTGGTGGCTACACCTTC. This translates into CASSARQGGGGYTF.

The chain carries TRBV10-3 and TRBJ1-6, with 8 bases that match TRBD1. V lost 10 bases, J lost 9 bases, and 14 bases stayed unmatched. Germline loops: CDR1 ENHRY, CDR2 SYGVKD. This CDR3 is built from 15 residues. The CDR3 is CATTGGGHQGSPLHF. For the CDR3, the DNA is TGTGCCACCACAGGGGGGGGACATCAGGGTTCACCCCTCCACTTT.

This chain joins TRBV5-1 and TRBJ2-7, with D perhaps TRBD1 (6 bases). This CDR3 is built from 17 residues. V lost 1 base and J 3 bases, leaving 20 bases between the germline ends. Germline assignment: CDR1 SGHRS and CDR2 YFSETQ. The CDR3 region is CASSLSSGRRGIYEQYF. CDR3 DNA sequence: TGCGCCAGCAGCTTGTCCTCCGGGCGCAGGGGAATCTACGAGCAGTACTTC.